One sample yielded the 3 T cell receptor beta chains listed below, sequenced in a study of CD8+CD57+ T cells in acquired aplastic anemia. Patients included in sequencing had previously demonstrated CD8+CD57+ cell expansion by flow cytometry. Genomic DNA templated the TCR beta VDJ and CDR3 profiling. MiXCR, run by TCRdb on the reads, gives a single entry per CDR3 protein. The data contain approximately 300,000 distinct CDR3 sequences, about three fifths of them seen just once; the ten biggest clones take up 1.3%. The sequenced sample was sorted CD4+, CD8+, or CD8+CD57+ T cells (not recorded which) from PBMCs. The receptors originated from a human donor with aplastic anemia.

This clonotype was seen more than once but under ten times. The chain uses TRBV6-4 and TRBJ2-7, with 7 bases matching TRBD2. From germline, CDR1 is MRHNA and CDR2 SNTAGT. V gave up 10 bases and J gave up 0 bases; unmatched junction bases: 9. The CDR3 loop spans 14 amino acids. The CDR3 nucleotides are TGTGCCACGGCGGGACTAACAAACTCCTACGAGCAGTACTTC. Encoded protein: CATAGLTNSYEQYF.

The rearrangement joins TRBV24-1 to TRBJ2-5; TRBD2 might be the D (7 bases). The V gene lost 3 bases and the J gene lost 2 bases, with 15 bases spanning the gap. Germline values: CDR1 KGHDR, CDR2 SFDVKD. The CDR3 runs 16 residues. The CDR3 region has the DNA TGTGCCACCAGTGATCCAGGGGAGGGTCCTCAAGAGACCCAGTACTTC. It specifies CATSDPGEGPQETQYF.

There are many counts of this clonotype. This chain connects TRBV6-1 to TRBJ2-7; the D gene is possibly TRBD1 (5 bases). Germline V gene lookup returns CDR1 MNHNS and CDR2 SASEGT. Trimming stripped 9 bases from V and 7 bases from J, with 22 bases between. The CDR3 is 14 amino acids. The CDR3 here is CASHRTSLLGEQYF. The CDR3 nucleotides read TGTGCCAGTCACCGGACAAGCCTTCTGGGGGAGCAGTACTTC.